This T cell receptor beta chain was sequenced in a study of T cell repertoires in cytomegalovirus infection. Overall study context: Signatures in public TCR beta sequences pointed to both CMV infection and matching HLA type. Study-level findings and limits: Carriage of CMV together with the relevant HLA was identifiable through cumulative public TCR beta family frequency.

TCRdb re-derived calls from the reads in MiXCR, one entry per CDR3 protein. The data contain 230,000 or so distinct CDR3 sequences, over 15% of them seen just once; the ten biggest clones take up about 45%. This clonotype has a handful of counts. Its antigen is not identified. The receptor was isolated from a human donor in good health (CMV status not recorded). Some clones in this sample may be carry-over from other donors' samples. Source material: CD8+ T cells from PBMCs.

CDR3 DNA sequence: TGTGCCAGCAGTTACCCCCCCACTCCCACGGTTTTGTATGGCTACACCTTC. Its translation is CASSYPPTPTVLYGYTF. The V gene is TRBV6-1, the J gene TRBJ1-2, with D uncertain. CDR1 is MNHNS and CDR2 is SASEGT in the germline V gene. This CDR3 region has 17 residues. V was clipped by 5 bases and J by 5 bases, with 24 bases between them.